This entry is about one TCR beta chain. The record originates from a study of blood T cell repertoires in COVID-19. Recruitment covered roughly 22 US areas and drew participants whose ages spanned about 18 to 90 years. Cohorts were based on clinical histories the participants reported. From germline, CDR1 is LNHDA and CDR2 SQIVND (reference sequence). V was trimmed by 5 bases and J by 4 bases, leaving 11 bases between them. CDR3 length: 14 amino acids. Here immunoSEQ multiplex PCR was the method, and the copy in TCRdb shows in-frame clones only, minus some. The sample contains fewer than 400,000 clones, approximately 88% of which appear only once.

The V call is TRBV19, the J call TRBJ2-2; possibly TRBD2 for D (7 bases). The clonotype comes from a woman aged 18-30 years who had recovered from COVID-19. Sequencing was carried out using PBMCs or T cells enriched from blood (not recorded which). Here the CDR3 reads CASSRGALTGELFF. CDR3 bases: TGTGCCAGTAGTCGGGGGGCCCTCACCGGGGAGCTGTTTTTT.